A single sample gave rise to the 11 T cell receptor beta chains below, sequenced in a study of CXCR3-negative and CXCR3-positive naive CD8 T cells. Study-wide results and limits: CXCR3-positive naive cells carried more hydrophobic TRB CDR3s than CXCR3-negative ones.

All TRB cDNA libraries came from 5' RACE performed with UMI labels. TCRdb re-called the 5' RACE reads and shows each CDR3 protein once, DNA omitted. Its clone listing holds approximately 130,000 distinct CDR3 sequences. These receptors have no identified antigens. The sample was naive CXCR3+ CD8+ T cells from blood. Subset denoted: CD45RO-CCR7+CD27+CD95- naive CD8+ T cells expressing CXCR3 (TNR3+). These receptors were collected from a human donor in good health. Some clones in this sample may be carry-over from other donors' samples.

CDR3 sequence reads: CASSLLAGGDTDTQYF. The rearrangement uses TRBV27 and TRBJ2-3; TCRdb reports TRBD2, a call that lacks DNA to check it against. The CDR3 loop spans 16 amino acids. Looked up from germline, CDR1 is MNHEY and CDR2 is SMNVEV (reference sequence).

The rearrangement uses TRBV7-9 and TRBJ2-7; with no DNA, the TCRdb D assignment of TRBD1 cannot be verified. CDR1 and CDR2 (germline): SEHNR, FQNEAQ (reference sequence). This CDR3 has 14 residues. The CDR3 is CASSLVQGIREQYF.

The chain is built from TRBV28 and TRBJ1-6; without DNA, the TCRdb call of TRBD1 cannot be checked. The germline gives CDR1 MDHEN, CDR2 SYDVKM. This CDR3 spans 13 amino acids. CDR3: CAGQTGPNSPLHF.

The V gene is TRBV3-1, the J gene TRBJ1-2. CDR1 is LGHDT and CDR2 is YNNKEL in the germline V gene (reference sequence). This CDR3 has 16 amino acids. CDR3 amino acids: CASSSYTLRSNYGYTF.

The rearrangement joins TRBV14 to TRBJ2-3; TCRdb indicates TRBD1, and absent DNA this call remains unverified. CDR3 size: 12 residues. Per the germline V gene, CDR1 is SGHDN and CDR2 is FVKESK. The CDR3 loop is CASSDPGTPQYF.

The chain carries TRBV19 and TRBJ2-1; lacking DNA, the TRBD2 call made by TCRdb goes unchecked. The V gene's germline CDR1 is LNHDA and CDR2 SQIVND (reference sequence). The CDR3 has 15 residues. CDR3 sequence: CASRTSGASRNEQFF.

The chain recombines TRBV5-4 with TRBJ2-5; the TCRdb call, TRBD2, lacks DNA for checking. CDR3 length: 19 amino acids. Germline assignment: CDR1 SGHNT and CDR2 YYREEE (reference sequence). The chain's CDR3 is CASSPTRGSGRGLEETQYF.

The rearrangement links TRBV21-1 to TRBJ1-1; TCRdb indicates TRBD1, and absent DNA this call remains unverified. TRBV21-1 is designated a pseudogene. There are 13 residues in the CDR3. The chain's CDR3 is CASSKRGNTEAFF.

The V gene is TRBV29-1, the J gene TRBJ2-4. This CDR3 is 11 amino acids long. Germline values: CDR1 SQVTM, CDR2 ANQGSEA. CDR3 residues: CSVDFSTIQYF.

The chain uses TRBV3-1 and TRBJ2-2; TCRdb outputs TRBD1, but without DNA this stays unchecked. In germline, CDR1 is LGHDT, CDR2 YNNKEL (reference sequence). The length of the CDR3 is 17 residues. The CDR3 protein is CASSQDWDRINTGELFF.

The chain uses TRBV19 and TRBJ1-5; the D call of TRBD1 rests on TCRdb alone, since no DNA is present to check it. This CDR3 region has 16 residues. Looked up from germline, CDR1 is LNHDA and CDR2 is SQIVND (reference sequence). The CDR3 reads CASSVPAGQGNQPQHF.